Shown below are 31 T cell receptor beta chains from a single sample sequenced in a study of T cell repertoires in ileal Crohn's disease. Time point in this sample: neoterminal ileum biopsy at postoperative endoscopy, about 6 months after surgery. Assay used: immunoSEQ multiplex PCR; TCRdb lists only in-frame clones, some missing. The data show more than 950 clones, around 81% seen once. The sample was ileal tissue. The receptor set was obtained from an adult with Crohn's disease.

The chain has TRBV11-2 and TRBJ2-7; 8 bases are shared with TRBD1. The V and J ends lost 5 bases and 2 bases, in that order; junction bases with no gene match: 11. Germline CDR1 and CDR2: SGHAT and FQNNGV. The CDR3 runs 16 residues. The CDR3 coding sequence is TGTGCCAGCAGCCTGGCCGGACAGGGAATGCCCTACGAGCAGTACTTC. Its translation: CASSLAGQGMPYEQYF.

The chain joins TRBV7-3 to TRBJ2-1, with 8 positions matching TRBD2. Germline CDR1 SGHTA, CDR2 FQGTGA. The CDR3 is 14 residues long. The J segment lost 4 bases and the V segment lost 2 bases, leaving 1 base of the junction unmatched. CDR3 DNA sequence: TGTGCCAGCAGCTTAGGACTAGCATACAATGAGCAGTTCTTC. This gives the protein CASSLGLAYNEQFF.

CDR3 in DNA: TGTGCCAGCTCACTCCTAACGGACAGCAGGAACACTGAAGCTTTCTTT. Protein product: CASSLLTDSRNTEAFF. The gene calls are TRBV18 and TRBJ1-1, with D tentatively TRBD1 (6 bases). The CDR3 covers 16 residues. Germline V lookup: CDR1 KGHSH, CDR2 LQKENI. V was clipped by 4 bases and J by 1 base, with 16 bases between them.

J is TRBJ2-7 and V is TRBV19, with D uncertain. The CDR3 loop spans 17 amino acids. Germline V CDR1 and CDR2: LNHDA, SQIVND (reference sequence). V lost 10 bases and J 0 bases, leaving 25 bases between the germline ends. The CDR3: CAKTMGSGSKSSYEQYF. As DNA, the CDR3 is TGTGCCAAAACCATGGGCAGTGGCAGCAAGAGCTCCTACGAGCAGTACTTC. Supplemented by reference TRBV19 and TRBJ2-7, the full variable domain reads DGGITQSPKYLFRKEGQNVTLSCEQNLNHDAMYWYRQDPGQGLRLIYYSQIVNDFQKGDIAEGYSVSREKKESFPLTVTSAQKNPTAFYLCAKTMGSGSKSSYEQYFGPGTRLTVT.

There are a few counts of this clone. The same CDR3 also results from other DNA sequences found in this sample. The chain joins TRBV19 to TRBJ1-3; 7 positions match TRBD1. The J segment lost 1 base and the V segment lost 9 bases, leaving 3 bases of the junction unmatched. This CDR3 spans 13 amino acids. Germline V gene lookup returns CDR1 LNHDA and CDR2 SQIVND (reference sequence). The CDR3 DNA sequence: TGTGCCAGCAAGACAGGGTCTGGAAACACCATATATTTT. Encoded protein: CASKTGSGNTIYF.

The rearrangement links TRBV5-1 to TRBJ2-7, with a tentative D call TRBD2 (5 bases). This CDR3 is built from 16 residues. CDR1 and CDR2 (germline): SGHRS, YFSETQ. V was shortened by 0 bases and J by 4 bases, with 17 bases between the two germline ends. CDR3 bases: TGCGCCAGCAGCTTGGAGGCTAGCTCGGAATATTACGAGCAGTACTTC. Translation gives CASSLEASSEYYEQYF.

This chain joins TRBV4-1 and TRBJ2-5; 7 bases align to TRBD1. The CDR3 extends over 16 amino acids. The trim removed 1 base at V and 1 base at J, leaving 6 bases unmatched. Germline CDR1 and CDR2: MGHRA and YSYEKL. CDR3 sequence: CASSQGTGVLQETQYF. The CDR3 DNA follows: TGCGCCAGCAGCCAAGGAACAGGGGTCCTCCAAGAGACCCAGTACTTC.

The chain combines TRBV18 with TRBJ2-3; D is unclear. CDR1 is KGHSH and CDR2 is LQKENI in the germline V gene. This CDR3 is 12 amino acids long. Between the trimmed V and J ends, which lost 4 bases and 3 bases, there was a span of 5 bases. DNA for the CDR3: TGTGCCAGCTCACGCAGTACAGATACGCAGTATTTT. Translation: CASSRSTDTQYF.

The V and J genes are TRBV7-9 and TRBJ2-5, with 10 bases identical to TRBD1. J was trimmed by 4 bases and V by 5 bases; bases with no gene match: 7. Germline loops: CDR1 SEHNR, CDR2 FQNEAQ (reference sequence). This CDR3 region has 15 residues. Here the CDR3 reads CASSPGTGDAETQYF. CDR3 DNA: TGTGCCAGCAGCCCCGGGACAGGGGACGCAGAGACCCAGTACTTC.

The J gene is TRBJ2-5, the V gene TRBV7-9; 7 nucleotides align to TRBD1. This CDR3 is 14 amino acids long. The germline gives CDR1 SEHNR, CDR2 FQNEAQ (reference sequence). Losses at the gene ends were 4 bases for V and 2 bases for J; bases not matched to a gene: 4. The CDR3: CASSWTGPQETQYF. CDR3 bases: TGTGCCAGCAGCTGGACAGGTCCACAAGAGACCCAGTACTTC.

The V call is TRBV14, the J call TRBJ2-5; D is ambiguous. The CDR3 is 12 amino acids. Germline loops: CDR1 SGHDN, CDR2 FVKESK. V was shortened by 5 bases and J by 7 bases, with 11 bases between the two germline ends. The CDR3 loop reads CASSGERRTQYF. In nucleotides, the CDR3 is TGTGCCAGCAGCGGAGAACGGCGGACCCAGTACTTC.

The chain is built from TRBV5-4 and TRBJ2-7; TRBD1 matches 11 bases. CDR1 is SGHNT and CDR2 is YYREEE in the germline V gene (reference sequence). The CDR3 consists of 15 residues. With 2 bases clipped from V and 5 bases from J, the junction kept 6 bases outside the gene matches. The CDR3 loop is CASSFQDRGRNEQYF. Here the CDR3 DNA reads TGTGCCAGCAGCTTCCAGGACAGGGGGCGAAACGAGCAGTACTTC.

This chain joins TRBV19 and TRBJ1-5; 7 nucleotides align to TRBD1. Germline loops: CDR1 LNHDA, CDR2 SQIVND (reference sequence). The CDR3 is 14 amino acids. V lost 10 bases and J lost 0; bases outside the gene matches: 6. CDR3 protein: CATWGQISNQPQHF. The CDR3 nucleotides read TGTGCCACCTGGGGACAGATTAGCAATCAGCCCCAGCATTTT.

The rearrangement uses TRBV25-1 and TRBJ1-2, with D perhaps matching TRBD1 (5 bases). The germline V gene encodes CDR1 MGHDK and CDR2 SYGVNS. The CDR3 loop spans 12 amino acids. V shed 7 bases and J shed 4 bases, with 10 bases lying between them. The CDR3, as DNA: TGTGCCAGCACCACCGGGGGCTATGGCTACACCTTC. It codes for CASTTGGYGYTF.

The chain uses TRBV10-3 and TRBJ1-2; no definite D call. CDR1 and CDR2 (germline): ENHRY, SYGVKD. V shed 10 bases and J shed 5 bases, with 11 bases lying between them. CDR3 length: 11 residues. The CDR3 sequence: CASQGGYGYTF. The CDR3 DNA reads as TGTGCCAGCCAAGGAGGTTATGGCTACACCTTC.

The rearrangement joins TRBV30 to TRBJ2-1; 9 bases align to TRBD2. Germline-derived CDR1 and CDR2 are GTSNPN and SVGIG (reference sequence). The CDR3 totals 12 residues. Trimming at V came to 4 bases and at J to 6 bases, leaving 1 base not matched to a gene. The CDR3 DNA reads TGTGCCTGGAAAGCGGGGGGCAATGAGCAGTTCTTC. The encoded protein is CAWKAGGNEQFF.

The V and J genes are TRBV30 and TRBJ2-7; 15 bases are shared with TRBD2. V gave up 5 bases and J gave up 12 bases; unmatched junction bases: 5. The CDR3 contains 12 residues. CDR1 is GTSNPN and CDR2 is SVGIG in the germline V gene (reference sequence). The CDR3 here is CAWGLAGGPRYF. The CDR3 region has the DNA TGTGCCTGGGGACTAGCGGGGGGGCCACGGTACTTC.

This clone rates as hyperexpanded. This sequence joins TRBV19 and TRBJ2-7, with 10 nucleotides matching TRBD2. The trim removed 10 bases at V and 4 bases at J, leaving 16 bases unmatched. CDR1 and CDR2 (germline): LNHDA, SQIVND (reference sequence). CDR3 length: 16 residues. Here the CDR3 DNA reads TGTGCCACCAAGATGGCGAGCGGGGGGGCCACGTACGAGCAGTACTTC. Residues: CATKMASGGATYEQYF.

This clone is a singleton in its sample. This sequence joins TRBV5-1 and TRBJ1-4; 9 bases are shared with TRBD1. This CDR3 comprises 14 residues. Germline CDR1 reads SGHRS; CDR2 reads YFSETQ. The ends lost 5 bases at V and 8 bases at J; junction bases unmatched: 7. Written as DNA, the CDR3 is TGCGCCAGCAGATTACAGGGGGCAAAGGAAAAACTGTTTTTT. Protein sequence: CASRLQGAKEKLFF.

The chain joins TRBV5-4 to TRBJ2-1; 9 bases are a match to TRBD2. V shed 2 bases and J 6 bases; nucleotides not matched to a gene: 12. The CDR3 extends over 17 amino acids. Germline CDR1 is SGHNT and CDR2 is YYREEE (reference sequence). The CDR3 spells CASSLVASGAFVNEQFF. DNA of the CDR3: TGTGCCAGCAGCTTAGTAGCTAGCGGGGCATTCGTCAATGAGCAGTTCTTC.

Written as DNA, the CDR3 is TGTGCCAGCAGCTTCGGCCAGGGGAGTTCGGGGGGGCAGTACTTC. It codes for CASSFGQGSSGGQYF. The chain has TRBV5-5 and TRBJ2-7, with D perhaps matching TRBD2 (7 bases). Germline-derived CDR1 and CDR2 are SGHKS and YYEKEE (reference sequence). The CDR3 is 15 residues long. V lost 2 bases to trimming and J lost 9 bases, with 21 bases between them.

CDR3 sequence (DNA): TGTGCCAGCAGCTTGGCGACTAGCGGGGGGACCAGCTCCTACGAGCAGTACTTC. Translated, it gives CASSLATSGGTSSYEQYF. The chain combines TRBV5-5 with TRBJ2-7; 13 nucleotides align to TRBD2. CDR1 SGHKS and CDR2 YYEKEE come from the germline V gene (reference sequence). V lost 0 bases, J lost 0 bases, and 6 bases stayed unmatched. The CDR3 runs 18 residues.

In this sample, this clone turned up once. The CDR3 is CASSQDHGTGNQPQHF. In DNA, the CDR3 is TGTGCCAGCAGCCAAGATCACGGGACAGGGAATCAGCCCCAGCATTTT. V is TRBV4-2 and J is TRBJ1-5; TRBD1 aligns across 9 bases. CDR1 and CDR2 (germline): LGHNA, YNFKEQ. The junction had 4 bases not matched to a gene; V was cut back by 0 bases and J by 4 bases. The CDR3 runs to 16 residues.

The chain links TRBV5-1 to TRBJ2-4; D possibly corresponds to TRBD1 (6 bases). This CDR3 spans 14 amino acids. V was cut by 5 bases and J by 1 base, with 10 bases left in between. CDR1 is SGHRS, CDR2 YFSETQ, per germline. The CDR3 nucleotides are TGCGCCAGCAGATCTCAGGGGGCCAAAAACATTCAGTACTTC. It codes for CASRSQGAKNIQYF.

The chain is built from TRBV9 and TRBJ2-2; 8 bases fit TRBD2. The junction had 6 bases not matched to a gene; V was cut back by 0 bases and J by 5 bases. The CDR3 has 16 residues. From germline, CDR1 is SGDLS and CDR2 YYNGEE. DNA of the CDR3: TGTGCCAGCAGCGTAGAATTAGCGGGGTGGACCGGGGAGCTGTTTTTT. Residues: CASSVELAGWTGELFF. Full variable domain (outside the CDR3, taken from reference TRBV9 and TRBJ2-2): DSGVTQTPKHLITATGQRVTLRCSPRSGDLSVYWYQQSLDQGLQFLIQYYNGEERAKGNILERFSAQQFPDLHSELNLSSLELGDSALYFCASSVELAGWTGELFFGEGSRLTVL.

CDR3 in amino acids: CASSLLYQETQYF. CDR3 sequence (DNA): TGTGCCAGCAGTTTACTGTACCAAGAGACCCAGTACTTC. This chain connects TRBV28 to TRBJ2-5, with unresolved D. The CDR3 is made up of 13 amino acids. In germline, CDR1 is MDHEN, CDR2 SYDVKM. Trimming pared 2 bases from V and 0 bases from J, leaving 4 bases between.

J is TRBJ2-7 and V is TRBV14, with a weak D call TRBD2 (5 bases). Germline-derived CDR1 and CDR2 are SGHDN and FVKESK. The V end lost 1 base, the J end lost 0 bases, and 13 bases lay between the germline ends. CDR3 length: 16 amino acids. CDR3 sequence reads: CASSQAGRGSSYEQYF. CDR3 DNA: TGTGCCAGCAGCCAAGCGGGTCGGGGTTCCTCCTACGAGCAGTACTTC.

The rearrangement links TRBV28 to TRBJ2-1; 7 nucleotides align to TRBD1. From germline, CDR1 is MDHEN and CDR2 SYDVKM. J was trimmed by 9 bases and V by 4 bases; bases with no gene match: 6. This CDR3 contains 13 residues. The CDR3 DNA reads as TGTGCCAGCAGTTCAGGACAGGCCGTTGAGCAGTTCTTC. It translates to CASSSGQAVEQFF.

This clone was picked up one time. V gene TRBV30 combines with J gene TRBJ2-2; 11 bases map to TRBD2. V lost 7 bases to trimming and J lost 4 bases; unmatched junction nucleotides: 8. The CDR3 loop spans 15 amino acids. CDR1 GTSNPN and CDR2 SVGIG come from the germline V gene (reference sequence). The CDR3 here is CASHSGGASTGELFF. The CDR3 region has the DNA TGTGCCTCACATAGCGGGGGGGCGAGCACCGGGGAGCTGTTTTTT.

The J gene is TRBJ2-2, the V gene TRBV19; D ambiguous. Trimming cost V 6 bases and J 6 bases, with 14 bases left between them. The CDR3 totals 14 residues. Germline V gene data show CDR1 as LNHDA and CDR2 as SQIVND (reference sequence). CDR3 bases: TGTGCCAGTAGCATAAGTAACAGAGCCGGGGAGCTGTTTTTT. Translated: CASSISNRAGELFF.

This clone has only one observation. The chain carries TRBV5-1 and TRBJ2-2; tentatively, D is TRBD2 (5 bases). Deletions cut 0 bases from V and 1 base from J, with 7 bases between. The CDR3 has 15 residues. The germline V gene encodes CDR1 SGHRS and CDR2 YFSETQ. CDR3 nucleotide sequence: TGCGCCAGCAGCTTGGCCGGGGTGAACACCGGGGAGCTGTTTTTT. It yields the protein CASSLAGVNTGELFF.